This TCR beta chain was sequenced for a study of cytomegalovirus exposure and HLA in healthy donors. At the level of the study: The study placed less than 90% of its 398 genotyped donors in the Caucasian-associated ancestry cluster. Findings and limits, study-wide: Data from an earlier analysis indicated that most TCR beta V segments were productive either about 87% or about 30% of the time.

At collection, donors were nominally healthy, but unrecorded immune exposures were probable. V was cut by 4 bases and J by 2 bases, with 5 bases left in between. The CDR3 loop spans 12 amino acids. Germline V lookup: CDR1 SNHLY, CDR2 FYNNEI. About this clone: Its cognate antigen is unknown.

Amplification used 60 Vbeta primers and 13 Jbeta primers. Clones were read by immunoSEQ multiplex PCR, and TCRdb kept only the in-frame ones, dropping some. This repertoire shows under 200,000 clones, 70% to 85% found once; its top ten account for about 0.72%. This chain links TRBV2 with TRBJ1-2; D is unclear. Sequenced input: PBMCs. The TCR was taken from a woman aged 40 to 49 in good health and CMV-seronegative. CDR3 nucleotide sequence: TGTGCCAGCAGTGCAGGAAACTATGGCTACACCTTC. Amino acid sequence: CASSAGNYGYTF.